The TCR beta chain under discussion was sequenced for a study of T cell repertoires in cytomegalovirus infection. Overall study: In public TCR beta signatures, there were indications of both CMV infection and matching HLA type.

This CDR3 is 12 amino acids long. V lost 6 bases, J lost 4 bases, and 10 bases lay in between. Germline V gives CDR1 SNHLY, CDR2 FYNNEI. TCRdb recomputed calls from the reads with MiXCR, one row per CDR3 protein. The table has roughly 250,000 distinct CDR3 sequences, approximately 22% seen once. The study's findings and limits: Public TCR beta family frequency separated CMV-and-HLA carriers, including in an independent cohort. Clonotypes of TCR beta that were HLA-C-restricted and CMV-specific dominated the ex vivo response.

Notes on this clonotype: What it binds is not known.

The TCR sequence derives from a human donor in good health (CMV status not recorded). Some clones in this sample may be carry-over from other donors' samples. Source material: CD8+ T cells from PBMCs. J is TRBJ2-7 and V is TRBV2; D perhaps matches TRBD1 (6 bases). The CDR3 DNA sequence: TGTGCCAGCAGAGGGACAACTTACGAGCAGTACTTC. It is translated as CASRGTTYEQYF.